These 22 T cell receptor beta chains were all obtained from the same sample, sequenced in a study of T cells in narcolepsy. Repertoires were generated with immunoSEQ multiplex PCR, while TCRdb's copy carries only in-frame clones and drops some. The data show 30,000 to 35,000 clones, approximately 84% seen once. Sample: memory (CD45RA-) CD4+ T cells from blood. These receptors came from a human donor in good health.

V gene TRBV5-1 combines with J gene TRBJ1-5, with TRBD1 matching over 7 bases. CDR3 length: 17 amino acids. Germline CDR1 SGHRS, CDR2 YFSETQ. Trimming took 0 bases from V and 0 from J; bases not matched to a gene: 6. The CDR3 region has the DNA TGCGCCAGCAGCTTGGCCCCTACAGGGGTTAGCAATCAGCCCCAGCATTTT. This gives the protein CASSLAPTGVSNQPQHF.

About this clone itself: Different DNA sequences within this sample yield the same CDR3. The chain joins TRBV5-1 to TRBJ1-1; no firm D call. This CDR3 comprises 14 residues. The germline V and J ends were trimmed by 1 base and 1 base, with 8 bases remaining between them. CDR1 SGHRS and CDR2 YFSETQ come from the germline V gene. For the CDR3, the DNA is TGCGCCAGCAGCTTGAGTGGGTCGAACACTGAAGCTTTCTTT. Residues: CASSLSGSNTEAFF.

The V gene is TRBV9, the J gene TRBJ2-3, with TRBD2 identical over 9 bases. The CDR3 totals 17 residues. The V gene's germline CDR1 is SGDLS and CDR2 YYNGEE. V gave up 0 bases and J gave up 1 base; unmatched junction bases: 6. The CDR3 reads CASSVVASGTGTDTQYF. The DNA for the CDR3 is TGTGCCAGCAGCGTAGTGGCTAGCGGGACCGGCACAGATACGCAGTATTTT.

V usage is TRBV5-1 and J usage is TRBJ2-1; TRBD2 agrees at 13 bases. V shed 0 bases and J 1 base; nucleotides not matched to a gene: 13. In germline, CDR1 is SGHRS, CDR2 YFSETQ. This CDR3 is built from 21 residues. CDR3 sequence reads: CASSLVPRLAGGVSSYNEQFF. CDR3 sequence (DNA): TGCGCCAGCAGCTTGGTCCCACGACTAGCGGGAGGAGTTAGTTCCTACAATGAGCAGTTCTTC.

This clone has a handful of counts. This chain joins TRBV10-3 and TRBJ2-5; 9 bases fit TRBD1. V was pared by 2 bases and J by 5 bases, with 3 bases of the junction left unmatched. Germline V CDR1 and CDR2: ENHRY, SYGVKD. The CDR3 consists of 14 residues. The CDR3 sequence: CAISEGQGWETQYF. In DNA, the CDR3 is TGTGCCATCAGTGAGGGACAGGGGTGGGAGACCCAGTACTTC.

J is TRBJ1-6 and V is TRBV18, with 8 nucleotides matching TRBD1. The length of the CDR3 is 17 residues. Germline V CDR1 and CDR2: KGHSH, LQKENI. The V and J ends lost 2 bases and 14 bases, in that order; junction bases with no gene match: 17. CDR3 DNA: TGTGCCAGCTCACCAATTGGACAGGGCCGGGATGGAGAGGCCCTCCACTTT. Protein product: CASSPIGQGRDGEALHF.

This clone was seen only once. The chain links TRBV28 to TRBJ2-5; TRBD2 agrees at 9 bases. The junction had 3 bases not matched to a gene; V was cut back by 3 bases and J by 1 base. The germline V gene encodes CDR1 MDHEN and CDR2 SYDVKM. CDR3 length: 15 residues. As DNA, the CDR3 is TGTGCCAGCAGTTTCCCTAGCGGGGCCCAAGAGACCCAGTACTTC. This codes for CASSFPSGAQETQYF.

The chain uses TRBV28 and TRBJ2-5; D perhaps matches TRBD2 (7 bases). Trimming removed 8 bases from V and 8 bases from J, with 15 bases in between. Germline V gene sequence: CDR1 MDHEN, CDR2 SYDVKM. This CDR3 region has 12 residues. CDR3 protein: CASSIRGGTQYF. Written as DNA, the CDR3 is TGTGCCAGCTCAATAAGGGGGGGCACCCAGTACTTC.

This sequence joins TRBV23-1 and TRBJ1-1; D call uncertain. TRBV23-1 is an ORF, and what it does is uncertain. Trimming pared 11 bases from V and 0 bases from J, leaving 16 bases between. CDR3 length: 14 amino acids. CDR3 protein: CALYPEALNTEAFF. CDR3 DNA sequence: TGCGCCCTCTACCCCGAGGCCCTGAACACTGAAGCTTTCTTT.

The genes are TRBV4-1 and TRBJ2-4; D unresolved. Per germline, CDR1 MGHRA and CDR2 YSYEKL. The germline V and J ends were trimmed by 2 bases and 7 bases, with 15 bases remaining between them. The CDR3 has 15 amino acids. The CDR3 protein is CASSQPGPSSNIQYF. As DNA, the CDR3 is TGCGCCAGCAGCCAACCGGGCCCAAGTTCTAACATTCAGTACTTC.

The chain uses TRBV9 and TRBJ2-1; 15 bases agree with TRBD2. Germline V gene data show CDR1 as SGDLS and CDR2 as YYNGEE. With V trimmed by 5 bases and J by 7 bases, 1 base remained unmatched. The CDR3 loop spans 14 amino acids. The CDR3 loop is CASSGTSGGNEQFF. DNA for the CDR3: TGTGCCAGCAGTGGGACTAGCGGGGGGAATGAGCAGTTCTTC.

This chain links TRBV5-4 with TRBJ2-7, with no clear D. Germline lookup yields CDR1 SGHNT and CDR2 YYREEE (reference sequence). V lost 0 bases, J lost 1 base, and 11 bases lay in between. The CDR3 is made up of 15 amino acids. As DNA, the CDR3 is TGTGCCAGCAGCTTGGATTCGGGTCCTTCCTACGAGCAGTACTTC. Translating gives CASSLDSGPSYEQYF. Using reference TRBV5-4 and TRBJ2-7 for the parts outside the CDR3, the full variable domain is ETGVTQSPTHLIKTRGQQVTLRCSSQSGHNTVSWYQQALGQGPQFIFQYYREEENGRGNFPPRFSGLQFPNYSSELNVNALELDDSALYLCASSLDSGPSYEQYFGPGTRLTVT.

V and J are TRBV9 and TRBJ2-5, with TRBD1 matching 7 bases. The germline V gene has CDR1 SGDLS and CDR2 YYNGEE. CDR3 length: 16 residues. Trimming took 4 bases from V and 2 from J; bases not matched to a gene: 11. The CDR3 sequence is CASSMSGTVQQETQYF. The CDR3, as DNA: TGTGCCAGCAGCATGTCCGGGACAGTCCAACAAGAGACCCAGTACTTC.

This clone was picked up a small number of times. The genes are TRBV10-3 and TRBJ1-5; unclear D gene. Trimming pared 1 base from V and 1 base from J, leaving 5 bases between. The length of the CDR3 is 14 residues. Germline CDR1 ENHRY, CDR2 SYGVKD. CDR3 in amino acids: CAISEFRSNQPQHF. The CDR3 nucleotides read TGTGCCATCAGTGAGTTTAGAAGCAATCAGCCCCAGCATTTT.

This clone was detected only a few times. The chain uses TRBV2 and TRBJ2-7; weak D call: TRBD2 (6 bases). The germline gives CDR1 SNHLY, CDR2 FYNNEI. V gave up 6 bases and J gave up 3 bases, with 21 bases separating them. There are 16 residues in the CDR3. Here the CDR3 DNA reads TGTGCCAGCAGGGACCGGGGGATTGGCGATGACTACGAGCAGTACTTC. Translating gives CASRDRGIGDDYEQYF.

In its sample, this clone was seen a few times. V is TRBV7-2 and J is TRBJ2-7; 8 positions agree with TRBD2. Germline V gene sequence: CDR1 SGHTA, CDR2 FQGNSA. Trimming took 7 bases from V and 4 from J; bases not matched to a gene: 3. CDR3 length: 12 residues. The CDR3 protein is CASTGRGYEQYF. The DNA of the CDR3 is TGTGCCAGCACCGGGAGGGGGTACGAGCAGTACTTC.

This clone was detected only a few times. The CDR3, as DNA: TGTGCCAGCAGGGGTTGGGCGAACACTGAAGCTTTCTTT. This codes for CASRGWANTEAFF. The chain combines TRBV27 with TRBJ1-1; D not resolved. The CDR3 is 13 residues long. V was pared by 6 bases and J by 1 base, with 9 bases between. Per germline, CDR1 MNHEY and CDR2 SMNVEV (reference sequence).

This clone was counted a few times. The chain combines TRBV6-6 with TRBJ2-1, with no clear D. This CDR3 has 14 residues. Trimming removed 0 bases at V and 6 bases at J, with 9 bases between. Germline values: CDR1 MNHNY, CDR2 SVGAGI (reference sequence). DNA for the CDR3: TGTGCCAGCAGTTACTCGTTTGGAAGCAATGAGCAGTTCTTC. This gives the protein CASSYSFGSNEQFF.

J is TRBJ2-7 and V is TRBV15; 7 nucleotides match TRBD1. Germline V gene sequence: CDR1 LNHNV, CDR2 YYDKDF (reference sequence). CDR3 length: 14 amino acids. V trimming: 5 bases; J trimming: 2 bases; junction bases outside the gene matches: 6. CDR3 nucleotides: TGTGCCACCAGCGCCCGGACAGGTACCTACGAGCAGTACTTC. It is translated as CATSARTGTYEQYF.

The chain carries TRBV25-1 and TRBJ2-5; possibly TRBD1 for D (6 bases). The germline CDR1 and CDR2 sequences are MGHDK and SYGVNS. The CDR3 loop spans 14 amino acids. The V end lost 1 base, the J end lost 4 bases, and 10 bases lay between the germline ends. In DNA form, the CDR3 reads TGTGCCAGCAGTGAATGGGGGACAACAGAGACCCAGTACTTC. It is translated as CASSEWGTTETQYF.

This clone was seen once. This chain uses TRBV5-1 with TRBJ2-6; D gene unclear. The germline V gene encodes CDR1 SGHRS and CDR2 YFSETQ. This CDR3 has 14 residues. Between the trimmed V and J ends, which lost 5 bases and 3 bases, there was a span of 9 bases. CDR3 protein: CASSVTNGANVLTF. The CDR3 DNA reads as TGCGCCAGCAGTGTTACTAATGGGGCCAACGTCCTGACTTTC. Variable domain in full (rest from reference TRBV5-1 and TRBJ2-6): KAGVTQTPRYLIKTRGQQVTLSCSPISGHRSVSWYQQTPGQGLQFLFEYFSETQRNKGNFPGRFSGRQFSNSRSEMNVSTLELGDSALYLCASSVTNGANVLTFGAGSRLTVL.

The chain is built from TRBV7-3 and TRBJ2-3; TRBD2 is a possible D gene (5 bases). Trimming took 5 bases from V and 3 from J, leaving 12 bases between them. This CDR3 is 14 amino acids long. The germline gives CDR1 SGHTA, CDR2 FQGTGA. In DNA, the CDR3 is TGTGCCAGCAGCAAAGACTACCTGACAGATACGCAGTATTTT. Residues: CASSKDYLTDTQYF.